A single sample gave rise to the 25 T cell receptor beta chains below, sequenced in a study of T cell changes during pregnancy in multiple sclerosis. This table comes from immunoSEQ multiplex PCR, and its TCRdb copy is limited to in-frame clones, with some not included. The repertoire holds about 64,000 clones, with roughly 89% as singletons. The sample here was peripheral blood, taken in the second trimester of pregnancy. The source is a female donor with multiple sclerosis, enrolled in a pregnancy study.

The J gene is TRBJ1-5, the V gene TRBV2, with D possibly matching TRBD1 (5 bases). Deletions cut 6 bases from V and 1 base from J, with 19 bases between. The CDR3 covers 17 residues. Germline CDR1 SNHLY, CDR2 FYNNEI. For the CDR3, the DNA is TGTGCCAGCAGCGACCCTTTGACAGAGCCGAGCAATCAGCCCCAGCATTTT. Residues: CASSDPLTEPSNQPQHF. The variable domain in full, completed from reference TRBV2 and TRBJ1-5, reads EPEVTQTPSHQVTQMGQEVILRCVPISNHLYFYWYRQILGQKVEFLVSFYNNEISEKSEIFDDQFSVERPDGSNFTLKIRSTKLEDSAMYFCASSDPLTEPSNQPQHFGDGTRLSIL.

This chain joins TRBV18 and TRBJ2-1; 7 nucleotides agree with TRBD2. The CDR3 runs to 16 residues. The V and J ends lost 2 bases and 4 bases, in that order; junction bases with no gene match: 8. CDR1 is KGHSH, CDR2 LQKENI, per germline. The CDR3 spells CASSPSSGILYNEQFF. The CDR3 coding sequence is TGTGCCAGCTCACCATCCAGCGGGATCCTTTACAATGAGCAGTTCTTC. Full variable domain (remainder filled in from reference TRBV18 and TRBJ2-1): NAGVMQNPRHLVRRRGQEARLRCSPMKGHSHVYWYRQLPEEGLKFMVYLQKENIIDESGMPKERFSAEFPKEGPSILRIQQVVRGDSAAYFCASSPSSGILYNEQFFGPGTRLTVL.

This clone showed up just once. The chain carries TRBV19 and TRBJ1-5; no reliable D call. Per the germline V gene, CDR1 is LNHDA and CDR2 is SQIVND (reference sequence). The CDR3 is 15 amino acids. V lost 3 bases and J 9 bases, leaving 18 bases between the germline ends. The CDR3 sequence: CASSMSSVRRRPQHF. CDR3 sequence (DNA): TGTGCCAGTAGTATGAGTTCGGTACGTCGGAGGCCCCAGCATTTT.

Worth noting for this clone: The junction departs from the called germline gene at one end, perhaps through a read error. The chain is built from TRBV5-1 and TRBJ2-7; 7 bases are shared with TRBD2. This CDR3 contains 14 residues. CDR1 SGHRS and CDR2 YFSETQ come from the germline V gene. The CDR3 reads CASSWGGAPILSAF. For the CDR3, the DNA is TGCGCCAGCAGCTGGGGAGGGGCCCCTATCCTTTCTGCGTTC.

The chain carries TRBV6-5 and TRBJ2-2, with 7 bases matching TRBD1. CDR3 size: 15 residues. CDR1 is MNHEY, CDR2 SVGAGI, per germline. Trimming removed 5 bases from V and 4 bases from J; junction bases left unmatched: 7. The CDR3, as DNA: TGTGCCAGCAGTGGAAGGGGACAGTCCACCGGGGAGCTGTTTTTT. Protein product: CASSGRGQSTGELFF.

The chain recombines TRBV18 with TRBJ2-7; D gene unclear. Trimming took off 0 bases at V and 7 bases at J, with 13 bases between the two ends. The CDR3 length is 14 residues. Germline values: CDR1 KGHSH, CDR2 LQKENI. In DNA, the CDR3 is TGTGCCAGCTCACCACCGCTCCCCGAGGTTGAGCAGTACTTC. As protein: CASSPPLPEVEQYF.

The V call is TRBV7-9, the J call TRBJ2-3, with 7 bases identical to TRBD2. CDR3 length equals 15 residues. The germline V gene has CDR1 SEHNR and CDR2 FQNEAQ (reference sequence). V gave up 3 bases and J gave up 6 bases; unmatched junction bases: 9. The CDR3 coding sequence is TGTGCCAGCAGCTTTCTCGCGGGAGAGGGGGATACGCAGTATTTT. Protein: CASSFLAGEGDTQYF. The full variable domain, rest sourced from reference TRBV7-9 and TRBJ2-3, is DTGVSQNPRHKITKRGQNVTFRCDPISEHNRLYWYRQTLGQGPEFLTYFQNEAQLEKSRLLSDRFSAERPKGSFSTLEIQRTEQGDSAMYLCASSFLAGEGDTQYFGPGTRLTVL.

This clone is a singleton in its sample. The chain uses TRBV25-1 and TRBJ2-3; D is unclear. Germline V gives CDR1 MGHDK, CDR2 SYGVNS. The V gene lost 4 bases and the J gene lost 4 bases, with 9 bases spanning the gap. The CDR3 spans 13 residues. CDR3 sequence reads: CASSAQDPDTQYF. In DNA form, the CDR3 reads TGTGCCAGCAGTGCCCAGGATCCAGATACGCAGTATTTT. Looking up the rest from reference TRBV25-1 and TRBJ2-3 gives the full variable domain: EADIYQTPRYLVIGTGKKITLECSQTMGHDKMYWYQQDPGMELHLIHYSYGVNSTEKGDLSSESTVSRIRTEHFPLTLESARPSHTSQYLCASSAQDPDTQYFGPGTRLTVL.

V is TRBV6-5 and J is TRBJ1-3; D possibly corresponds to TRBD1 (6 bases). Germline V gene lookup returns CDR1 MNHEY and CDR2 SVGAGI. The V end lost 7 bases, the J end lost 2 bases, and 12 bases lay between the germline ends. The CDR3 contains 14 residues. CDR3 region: CASTNRVPGNTIYF. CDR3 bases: TGTGCCAGCACTAACAGGGTCCCTGGAAACACCATATATTTT.

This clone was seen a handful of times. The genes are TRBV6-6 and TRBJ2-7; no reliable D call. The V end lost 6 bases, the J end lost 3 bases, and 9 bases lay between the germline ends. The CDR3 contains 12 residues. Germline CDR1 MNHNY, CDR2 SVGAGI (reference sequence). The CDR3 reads CASSNTDYEQYF. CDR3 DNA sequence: TGTGCCAGCAGCAATACAGACTACGAGCAGTACTTC.

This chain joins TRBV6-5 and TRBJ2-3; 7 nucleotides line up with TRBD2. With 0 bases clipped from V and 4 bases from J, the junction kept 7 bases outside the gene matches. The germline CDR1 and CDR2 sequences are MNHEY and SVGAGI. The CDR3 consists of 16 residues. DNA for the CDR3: TGTGCCAGCAGTTACTCGGCGGGGGAGGGCGCAGATACGCAGTATTTT. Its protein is CASSYSAGEGADTQYF.

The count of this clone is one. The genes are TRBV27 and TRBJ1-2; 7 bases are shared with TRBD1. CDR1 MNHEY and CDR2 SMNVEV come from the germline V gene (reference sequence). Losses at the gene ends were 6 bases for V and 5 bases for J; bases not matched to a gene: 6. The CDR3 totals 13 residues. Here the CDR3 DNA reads TGTGCCAGCAGGAGACAGGGAGGTTATGGCTACACCTTC. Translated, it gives CASRRQGGYGYTF.

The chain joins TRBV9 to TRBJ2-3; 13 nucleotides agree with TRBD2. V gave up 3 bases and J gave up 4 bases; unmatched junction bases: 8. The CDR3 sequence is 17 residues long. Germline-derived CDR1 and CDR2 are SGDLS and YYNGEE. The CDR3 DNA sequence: TGTGCCAGCAGCGCCTACGGGACTAGCGGGATCCCAGATACGCAGTATTTT. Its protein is CASSAYGTSGIPDTQYF.

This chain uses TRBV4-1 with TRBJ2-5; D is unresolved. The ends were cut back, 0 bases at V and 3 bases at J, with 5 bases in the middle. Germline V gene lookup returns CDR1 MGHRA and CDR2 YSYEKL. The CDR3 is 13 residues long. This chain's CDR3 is CASSQDLEETQYF. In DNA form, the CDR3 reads TGCGCCAGCAGCCAAGACCTAGAAGAGACCCAGTACTTC.

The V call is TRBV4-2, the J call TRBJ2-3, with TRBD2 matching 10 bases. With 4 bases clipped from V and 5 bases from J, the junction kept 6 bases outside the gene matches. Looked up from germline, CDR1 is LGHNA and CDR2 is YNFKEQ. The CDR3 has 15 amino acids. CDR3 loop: CASSPLAGVVDTQYF. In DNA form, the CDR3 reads TGTGCCAGCAGCCCCCTAGCGGGAGTCGTAGATACGCAGTATTTT.

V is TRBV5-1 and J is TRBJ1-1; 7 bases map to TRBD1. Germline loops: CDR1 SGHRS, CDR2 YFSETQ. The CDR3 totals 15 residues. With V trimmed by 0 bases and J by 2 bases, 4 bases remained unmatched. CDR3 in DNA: TGCGCCAGCAGCTTGGCCGGGACAGACAACACTGAAGCTTTCTTT. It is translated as CASSLAGTDNTEAFF.

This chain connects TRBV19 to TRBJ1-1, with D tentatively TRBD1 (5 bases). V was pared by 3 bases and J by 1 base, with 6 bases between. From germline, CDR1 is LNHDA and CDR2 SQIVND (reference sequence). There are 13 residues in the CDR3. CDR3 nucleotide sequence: TGTGCCAGTAGTATCGGACAGAACACTGAAGCTTTCTTT. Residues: CASSIGQNTEAFF.

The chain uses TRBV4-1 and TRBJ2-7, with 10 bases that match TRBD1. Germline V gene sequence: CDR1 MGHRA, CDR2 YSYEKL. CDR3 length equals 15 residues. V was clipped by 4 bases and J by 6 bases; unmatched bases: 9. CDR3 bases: TGCGCCAGCAGCCCCCCGGGACAGGGGTACGGCGAGCAGTACTTC. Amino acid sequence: CASSPPGQGYGEQYF.

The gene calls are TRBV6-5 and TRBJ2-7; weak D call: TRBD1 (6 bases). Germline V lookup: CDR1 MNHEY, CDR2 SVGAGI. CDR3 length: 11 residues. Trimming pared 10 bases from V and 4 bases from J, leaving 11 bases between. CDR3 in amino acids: CATHTGYEQYF. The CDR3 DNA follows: TGTGCCACCCATACAGGGTACGAGCAGTACTTC.

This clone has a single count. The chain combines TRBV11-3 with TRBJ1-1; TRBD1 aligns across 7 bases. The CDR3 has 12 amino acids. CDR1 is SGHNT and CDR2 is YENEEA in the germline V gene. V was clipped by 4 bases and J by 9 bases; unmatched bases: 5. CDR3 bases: TGTGCCAGCAGCTCGCAGGGGGGAAAAGCTTTCTTT. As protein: CASSSQGGKAFF. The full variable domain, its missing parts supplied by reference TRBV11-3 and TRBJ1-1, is EAGVVQSPRYKIIEKKQPVAFWCNPISGHNTLYWYLQNLGQGPELLIRYENEEAVDDSQLPKDRFSAERLKGVDSTLKIQPAELGDSAVYLCASSSQGGKAFFGQGTRLTVV.

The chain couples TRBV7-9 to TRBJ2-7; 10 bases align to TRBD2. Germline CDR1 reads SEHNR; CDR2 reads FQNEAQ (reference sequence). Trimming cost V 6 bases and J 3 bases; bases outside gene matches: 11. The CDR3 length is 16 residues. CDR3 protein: CASRKSESGRDYEQYF. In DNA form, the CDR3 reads TGTGCCAGCAGAAAGAGTGAAAGCGGGAGGGACTACGAGCAGTACTTC.

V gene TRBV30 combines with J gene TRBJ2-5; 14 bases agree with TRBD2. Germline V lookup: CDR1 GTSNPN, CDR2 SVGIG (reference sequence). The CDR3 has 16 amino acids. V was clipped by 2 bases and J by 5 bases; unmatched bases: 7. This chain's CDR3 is CAWSSGLAGVLETQYF. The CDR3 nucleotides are TGTGCCTGGAGTTCGGGACTAGCGGGAGTCCTGGAGACCCAGTACTTC.

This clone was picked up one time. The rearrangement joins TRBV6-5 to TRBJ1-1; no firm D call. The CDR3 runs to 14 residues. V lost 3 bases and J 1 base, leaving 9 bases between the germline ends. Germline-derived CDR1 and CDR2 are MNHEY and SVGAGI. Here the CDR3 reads CASSYRGKNTEAFF. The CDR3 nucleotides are TGTGCCAGCAGTTATCGCGGGAAGAACACTGAAGCTTTCTTT.

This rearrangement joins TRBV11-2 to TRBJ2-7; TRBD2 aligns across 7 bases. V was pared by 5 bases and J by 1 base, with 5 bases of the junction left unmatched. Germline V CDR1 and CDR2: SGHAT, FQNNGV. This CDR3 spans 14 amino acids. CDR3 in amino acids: CASSPPRGSYEQYF. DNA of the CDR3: TGTGCCAGCAGCCCTCCGCGGGGGTCCTACGAGCAGTACTTC.

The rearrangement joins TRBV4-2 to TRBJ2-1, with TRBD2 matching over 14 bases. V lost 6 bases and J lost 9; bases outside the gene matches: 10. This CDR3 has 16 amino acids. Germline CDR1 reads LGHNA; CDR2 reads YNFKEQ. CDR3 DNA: TGTGCCAGCAGACTGGGACTAGCGGGAGTATTAAGTGAGCAGTTCTTC. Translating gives CASRLGLAGVLSEQFF.